This TCR beta chain was identified during a study of blood T cell repertoires in COVID-19. Turning to the study itself: Sample material is recorded as cDNA or gDNA derived from T cells, B-cell-depleted T cells, or PBMCs.

The V end was cut by 6 bases, the J end by 5 bases, with 16 bases between. The CDR3 runs 14 residues. The V gene's germline CDR1 is MNHNY and CDR2 SVGAGI (reference sequence). Method: immunoSEQ multiplex PCR; TCRdb's copy keeps in-frame clones and lacks some. The sample yields 15,000 to 20,000 clones, approximately 78% seen once. The receptor was isolated from a man aged 55 to 70 with acute or convalescent COVID-19. The chain couples TRBV6-6 to TRBJ1-2, with a tentative D call TRBD1 (6 bases). Sequencing was done on a sample of peripheral blood. CDR3: CASSFGQQPYGYTF. As DNA, the CDR3 is TGTGCCAGCAGCTTCGGACAGCAACCATATGGCTACACCTTC.